The next 10 T cell receptor beta chains were all read from a single sample in a study of control samples from healthy donors and cancer patients. Generated by immunoSEQ multiplex PCR, the TCRdb table keeps only in-frame clones and is missing some. The profile shows 95,000 to 150,000 clones, approximately 90% of them singletons. Sequencing was performed on blood. The receptors originated from a woman under 30 in good health.

This clone showed up just once. The V call is TRBV7-2, the J call TRBJ1-2; no clear D gene. CDR3 size: 14 residues. Germline loops: CDR1 SGHTA, CDR2 FQGNSA. V gave up 1 base and J gave up 4 bases, with 10 bases separating them. Written as DNA, the CDR3 is TGTGCCAGCAGCTTAGTGGGTTCGAGCTATGGCTACACCTTC. Amino acid sequence: CASSLVGSSYGYTF. Full variable domain (remainder filled in from reference TRBV7-2 and TRBJ1-2): GAGVSQSPSNKVTEKGKDVELRCDPISGHTALYWYRQSLGQGLEFLIYFQGNSAPDKSGLPSDRFSAERTGGSVSTLTIQRTQQEDSAVYLCASSLVGSSYGYTFGSGTRLTVV.

This chain connects TRBV7-2 to TRBJ2-5; a possible D gene is TRBD1 (6 bases). This CDR3 comprises 15 residues. Trimming removed 5 bases at V and 0 bases at J, with 13 bases between. CDR1 and CDR2 (germline): SGHTA, FQGNSA. The CDR3 loop is CASSEGTNNQETQYF. CDR3 sequence (DNA): TGTGCCAGCAGCGAAGGGACAAACAACCAAGAGACCCAGTACTTC.

The CDR3 loop reads CASSGRTGVYNEQFF. The CDR3, as DNA: TGTGCCAGTAGTGGGCGGACAGGGGTCTACAATGAGCAGTTCTTC. The chain recombines TRBV19 with TRBJ2-1, with 9 bases aligning to TRBD1. Per germline, CDR1 LNHDA and CDR2 SQIVND (reference sequence). This CDR3 has 15 amino acids. V lost 5 bases, J lost 3 bases, and 5 bases stayed unmatched.

The chain combines TRBV9 with TRBJ2-3; TRBD1 agrees at 10 bases. The CDR3 runs 15 residues. Germline V gene data show CDR1 as SGDLS and CDR2 as YYNGEE. The V and J ends lost 3 bases and 4 bases, in that order; junction bases with no gene match: 5. CDR3 nucleotide sequence: TGTGCCAGCAGCGGCCGGGACAGGGGCCCAGATACGCAGTATTTT. Translation: CASSGRDRGPDTQYF.

The chain joins TRBV10-2 to TRBJ2-4, with D possibly TRBD2 on 5 matching bases. Germline loops: CDR1 WSHSY, CDR2 SAAADI. The CDR3 is made up of 14 amino acids. V was cut by 6 bases and J by 5 bases, with 14 bases left in between. The DNA of the CDR3 is TGCGCCAGCAGCTCGGGGATTGGGGAAAACATTCAGTACTTC. This codes for CASSSGIGENIQYF.

For this clone: Other DNA sequences in the same sample also yield this CDR3. The V gene is TRBV5-1, the J gene TRBJ2-3, with D possibly matching TRBD2 (5 bases). The CDR3 extends over 14 amino acids. Germline loops: CDR1 SGHRS, CDR2 YFSETQ. Deletions cut 0 bases from V and 3 bases from J, with 8 bases between. CDR3 amino acids: CASSLGTSTDTQYF. The CDR3 DNA sequence: TGCGCCAGCAGCTTGGGGACTTCAACAGATACGCAGTATTTT.

V is TRBV25-1 and J is TRBJ2-5; TRBD2 matches 9 bases. Germline CDR1 MGHDK, CDR2 SYGVNS. This CDR3 comprises 15 residues. Unmatched junction bases numbered 6, after V lost 6 bases and J lost 1 base. For the CDR3, the DNA is TGTGCCAGCAGCGATAGCGGGAGAACCCAAGAGACCCAGTACTTC. Amino acid sequence: CASSDSGRTQETQYF.

The V gene is TRBV7-3, the J gene TRBJ1-1; D unresolved. The V gene's germline CDR1 is SGHTA and CDR2 FQGTGA. With 5 bases removed from V and 0 bases from J, the gap between germline ends came to 13 bases. The CDR3 length is 15 residues. CDR3 sequence reads: CASSLQPTVNTEAFF. CDR3 DNA: TGTGCCAGCAGCCTCCAACCCACGGTGAACACTGAAGCTTTCTTT. Based on the CDR3 plus reference TRBV7-3 and TRBJ1-1, the full variable domain is GAGVSQTPSNKVTEKGKYVELRCDPISGHTALYWYRQSLGQGPEFLIYFQGTGAADDSGLPNDRFFAVRPEGSVSTLKIQRTERGDSAVYLCASSLQPTVNTEAFFGQGTRLTVV.

This clone was detected only once. The rearrangement links TRBV7-2 to TRBJ2-1; 10 nucleotides agree with TRBD2. The CDR3 has 16 amino acids. V shed 1 base and J 8 bases; nucleotides not matched to a gene: 8. Germline V gene lookup returns CDR1 SGHTA and CDR2 FQGNSA. The CDR3, as DNA: TGTGCCAGCAGCTTAGGGACGGGACTAGCGTGGGATGAGCAGTTCTTC. Protein sequence: CASSLGTGLAWDEQFF.

The chain recombines TRBV30 with TRBJ2-7, with D tentatively TRBD1 or TRBD2 (5 bases each). Germline-derived CDR1 and CDR2 are GTSNPN and SVGIG (reference sequence). The CDR3 runs 13 residues. V was clipped by 5 bases and J by 3 bases, with 14 bases between them. The CDR3 protein is CAWGRPGSYEQYF. The CDR3 nucleotides read TGTGCCTGGGGTAGACCAGGGAGCTACGAGCAGTACTTC.